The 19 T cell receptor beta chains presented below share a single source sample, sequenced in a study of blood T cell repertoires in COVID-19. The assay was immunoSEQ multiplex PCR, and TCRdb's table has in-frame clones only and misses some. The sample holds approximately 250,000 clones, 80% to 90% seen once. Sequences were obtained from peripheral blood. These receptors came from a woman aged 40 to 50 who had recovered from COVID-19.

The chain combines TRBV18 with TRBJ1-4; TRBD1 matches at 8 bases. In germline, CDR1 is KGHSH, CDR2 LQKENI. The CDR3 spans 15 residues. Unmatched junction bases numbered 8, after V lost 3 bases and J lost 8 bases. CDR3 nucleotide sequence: TGTGCCAGCTCACCGATTGGGACAGGTCAAGAAAAACTGTTTTTT. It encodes CASSPIGTGQEKLFF.

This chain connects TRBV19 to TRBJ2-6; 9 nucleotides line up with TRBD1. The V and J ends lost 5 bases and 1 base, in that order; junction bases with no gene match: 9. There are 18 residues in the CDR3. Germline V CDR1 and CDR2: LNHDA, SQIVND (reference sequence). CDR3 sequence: CASSPPGTGFSGANVLTF. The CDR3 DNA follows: TGTGCCAGTAGTCCCCCCGGGACAGGGTTTTCTGGGGCCAACGTCCTGACTTTC.

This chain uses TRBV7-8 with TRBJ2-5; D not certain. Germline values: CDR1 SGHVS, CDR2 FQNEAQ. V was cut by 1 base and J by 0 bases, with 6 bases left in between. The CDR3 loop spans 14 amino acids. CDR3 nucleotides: TGTGCCAGCAGCTTAGTCCGGGACCAAGAGACCCAGTACTTC. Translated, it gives CASSLVRDQETQYF.

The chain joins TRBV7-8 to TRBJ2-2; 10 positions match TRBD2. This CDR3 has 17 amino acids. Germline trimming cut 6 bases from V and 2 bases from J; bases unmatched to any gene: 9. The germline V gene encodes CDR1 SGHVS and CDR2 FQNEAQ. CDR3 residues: CASSYPLAGANTGELFF. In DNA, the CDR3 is TGTGCCAGCAGTTATCCCCTAGCGGGGGCCAACACCGGGGAGCTGTTTTTT.

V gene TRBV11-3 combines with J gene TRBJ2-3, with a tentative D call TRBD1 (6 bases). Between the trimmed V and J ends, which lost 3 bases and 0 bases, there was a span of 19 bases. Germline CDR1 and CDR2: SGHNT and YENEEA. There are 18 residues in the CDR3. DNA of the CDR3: TGTGCCAGCAGCTTTAACAGGGTGGGACACCCGAGCACAGATACGCAGTATTTT. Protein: CASSFNRVGHPSTDTQYF.

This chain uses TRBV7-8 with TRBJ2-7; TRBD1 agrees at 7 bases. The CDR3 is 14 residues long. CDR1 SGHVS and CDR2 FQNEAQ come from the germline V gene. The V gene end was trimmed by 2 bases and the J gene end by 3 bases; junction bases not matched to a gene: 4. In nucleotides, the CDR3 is TGTGCCAGCAGCTTATCGGGACAGAGCTACGAGCAGTACTTC. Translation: CASSLSGQSYEQYF. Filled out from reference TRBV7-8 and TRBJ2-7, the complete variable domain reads GAGVSQSPRYKVAKRGQDVALRCDPISGHVSLFWYQQALGQGPEFLTYFQNEAQLDKSGLPSDRFFAERPEGSVSTLKIQRTQQEDSAVYLCASSLSGQSYEQYFGPGTRLTVT.

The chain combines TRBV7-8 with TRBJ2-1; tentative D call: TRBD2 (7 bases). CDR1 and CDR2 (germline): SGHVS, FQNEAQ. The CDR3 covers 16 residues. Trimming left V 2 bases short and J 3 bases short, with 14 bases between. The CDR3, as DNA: TGTGCCAGCAGCTTACGACGGGGGGCCGTCTACAATGAGCAGTTCTTC. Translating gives CASSLRRGAVYNEQFF. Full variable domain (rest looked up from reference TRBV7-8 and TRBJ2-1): GAGVSQSPRYKVAKRGQDVALRCDPISGHVSLFWYQQALGQGPEFLTYFQNEAQLDKSGLPSDRFFAERPEGSVSTLKIQRTQQEDSAVYLCASSLRRGAVYNEQFFGPGTRLTVL.

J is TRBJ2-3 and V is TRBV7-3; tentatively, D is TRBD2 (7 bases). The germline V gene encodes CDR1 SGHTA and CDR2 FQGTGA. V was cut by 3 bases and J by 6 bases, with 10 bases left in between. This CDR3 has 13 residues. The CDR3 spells CASSLGGLDTQYF. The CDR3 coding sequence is TGTGCCAGCAGCTTGGGGGGGCTGGATACGCAGTATTTT.

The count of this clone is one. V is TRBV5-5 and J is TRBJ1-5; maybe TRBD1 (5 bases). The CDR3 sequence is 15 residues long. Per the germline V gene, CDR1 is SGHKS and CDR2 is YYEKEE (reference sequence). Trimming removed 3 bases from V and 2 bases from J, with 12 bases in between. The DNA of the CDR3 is TGTGCCAGCAGCTCCAGGGTGTACGGCAATCAGCCCCAGCATTTT. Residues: CASSSRVYGNQPQHF.

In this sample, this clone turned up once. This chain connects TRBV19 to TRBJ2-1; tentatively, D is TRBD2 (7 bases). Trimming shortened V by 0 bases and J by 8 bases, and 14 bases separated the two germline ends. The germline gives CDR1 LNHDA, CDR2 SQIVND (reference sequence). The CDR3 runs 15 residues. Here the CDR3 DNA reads TGTGCCAGTAGTATAGATACGGGGGGCCGGGATGAGCAGTTCTTC. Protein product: CASSIDTGGRDEQFF.

The CDR3 spells CAIQAGTPYEQYF. DNA for the CDR3: TGTGCCATCCAGGCGGGGACCCCCTACGAGCAGTACTTC. The J gene is TRBJ2-7, the V gene TRBV10-3; TRBD2 is a possible D gene (6 bases). The length of the CDR3 is 13 residues. Germline V gives CDR1 ENHRY, CDR2 SYGVKD. With 8 bases removed from V and 2 bases from J, the gap between germline ends came to 13 bases.

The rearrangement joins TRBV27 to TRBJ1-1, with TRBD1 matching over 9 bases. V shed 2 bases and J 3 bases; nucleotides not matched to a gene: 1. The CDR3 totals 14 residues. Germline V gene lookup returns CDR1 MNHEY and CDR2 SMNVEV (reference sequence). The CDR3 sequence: CASSLTGGYTEAFF. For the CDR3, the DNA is TGTGCCAGCAGTTTAACAGGGGGCTACACTGAAGCTTTCTTT.

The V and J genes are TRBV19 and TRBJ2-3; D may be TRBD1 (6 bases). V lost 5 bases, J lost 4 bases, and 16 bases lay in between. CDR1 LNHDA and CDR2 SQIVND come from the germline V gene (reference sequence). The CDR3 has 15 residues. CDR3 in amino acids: CASSAGQSNADTQYF. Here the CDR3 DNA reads TGTGCCAGTAGTGCAGGACAGTCGAACGCAGATACGCAGTATTTT. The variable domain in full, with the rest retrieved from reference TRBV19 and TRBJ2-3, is DGGITQSPKYLFRKEGQNVTLSCEQNLNHDAMYWYRQDPGQGLRLIYYSQIVNDFQKGDIAEGYSVSREKKESFPLTVTSAQKNPTAFYLCASSAGQSNADTQYFGPGTRLTVL.

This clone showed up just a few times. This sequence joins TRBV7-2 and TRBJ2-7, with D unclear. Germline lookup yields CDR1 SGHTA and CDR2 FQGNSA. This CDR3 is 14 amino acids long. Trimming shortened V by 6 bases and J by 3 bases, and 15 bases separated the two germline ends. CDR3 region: CASSTNLQDYEQYF. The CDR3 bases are TGTGCCAGCAGTACAAACCTCCAGGACTACGAGCAGTACTTC.

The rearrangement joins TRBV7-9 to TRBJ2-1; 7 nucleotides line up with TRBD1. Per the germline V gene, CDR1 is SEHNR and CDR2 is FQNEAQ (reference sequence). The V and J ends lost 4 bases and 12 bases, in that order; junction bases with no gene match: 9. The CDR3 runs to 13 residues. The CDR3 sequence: CASSSLQGYGQFF. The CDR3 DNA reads TGTGCCAGCAGCTCTTTACAGGGGTACGGGCAGTTCTTC.

The DNA of the CDR3 is TGTGCCAGCAGTAAGGAGCCCCTCGACTATGGCTACACCTTC. This gives the protein CASSKEPLDYGYTF. The chain is built from TRBV25-1 and TRBJ1-2; D uncertain. V lost 5 bases, J lost 3 bases, and 13 bases lay in between. The CDR3 is 14 residues long. Germline lookup yields CDR1 MGHDK and CDR2 SYGVNS.

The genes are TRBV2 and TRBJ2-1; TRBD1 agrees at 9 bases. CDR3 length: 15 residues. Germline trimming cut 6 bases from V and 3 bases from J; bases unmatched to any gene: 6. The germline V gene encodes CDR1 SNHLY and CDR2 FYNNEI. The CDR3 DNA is TGTGCCAGCAGGGAACAGACAGGGGGCTACAATGAGCAGTTCTTC. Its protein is CASREQTGGYNEQFF.

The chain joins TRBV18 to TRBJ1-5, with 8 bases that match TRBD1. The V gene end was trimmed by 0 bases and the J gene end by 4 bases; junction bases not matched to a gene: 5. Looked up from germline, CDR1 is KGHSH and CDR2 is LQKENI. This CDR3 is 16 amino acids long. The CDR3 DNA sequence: TGTGCCAGCTCACCACCGGAGAACAGGGGGAATCAGCCCCAGCATTTT. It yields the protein CASSPPENRGNQPQHF.

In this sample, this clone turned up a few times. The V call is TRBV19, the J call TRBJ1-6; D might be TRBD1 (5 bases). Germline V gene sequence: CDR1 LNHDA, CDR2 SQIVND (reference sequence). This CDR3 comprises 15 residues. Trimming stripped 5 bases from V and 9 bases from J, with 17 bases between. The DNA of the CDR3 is TGTGCCAGTAGTCCCCGGGGCACGGGGGGTTCACCCCTCCACTTT. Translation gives CASSPRGTGGSPLHF.